This TCR beta chain was profiled in a study of shared clonotypes between healthy human individuals. Study context: Used for every donor were three CD4 naive, three CD4 memory, two CD8 naive and one CD8 memory plate.

It was 200 ng DNA, approximately 30,000 T cell genomes, that sorted-subset replicate PCRs used. Libraries were prepared by immunoSEQ multiplex PCR; TCRdb keeps only in-frame clonotypes and omits some of them. There are millions of clones in the sample; about 95% occur only once, and about 1.1% lies in the top ten. Germline V CDR1 and CDR2: SGHAT, FQNNGV. Unmatched junction bases numbered 4, after V lost 0 bases and J lost 2 bases. This CDR3 region has 17 residues. Naive CD8 cells lacked CD45RO, underwent positive selection for CCR7 and left out terminally differentiated effector memory CD45RA+ cells.

The genes are TRBV11-2 and TRBJ2-2; 9 nucleotides align to TRBD2. Sequencing was done on a sample of naive CD8+ T cells sorted from blood. The TCR sequence derives from a man aged 18 to 30 in good health. This CDR3 reads CASSLELAGVNTGELFF. CDR3 bases: TGTGCCAGCAGCTTAGAACTAGCGGGTGTTAACACCGGGGAGCTGTTTTTT.